This T cell receptor beta chain was sequenced during a study of beta chain features in type 1 diabetes. The wider study: Patients and healthy donors were similar in age, gender and cell yields.

This CDR3 is 14 amino acids long. The V and J ends lost 2 bases and 3 bases, in that order; junction bases with no gene match: 1. Germline V gene sequence: CDR1 MNHEY, CDR2 SMNVEV (reference sequence). As regards this clone: Its antigen is undetermined.

A CD45RO/CCR7/CD25/CD127/CD95/CD27 panel sorted naive, central memory, regulatory and stem cell-like memory CD4+ cells. Expressed TCRB transcripts were sequenced because the isolated RNA had all been reverse transcribed beforehand. Repertoires were generated with immunoSEQ multiplex PCR, while TCRdb's copy carries only in-frame clones and drops some. The profile shows hundreds of thousands of clones, roughly an eighth of them singletons. Study-level points and caveats: A moderate, significant TCRB CDR3 shortening appeared in type 1 diabetes across four CD4+ subsets.

The J gene is TRBJ2-3, the V gene TRBV27; 8 positions agree with TRBD1. Sequenced: naive CD4+ T cells from blood. The sequence was collected from a man between 18 and 29 years old with type 1 diabetes. CDR3 nucleotide sequence: TGTGCCAGCAGTTTAAACAGGGGGACAGATACGCAGTATTTT. Translated, it gives CASSLNRGTDTQYF.